The clone carrying this T cell receptor beta chain was observed a single time. These data originate in a study of control samples from healthy donors and cancer patients. The assay was immunoSEQ multiplex PCR, and TCRdb's table has in-frame clones only and misses some. This sample has tens of thousands of clones, with around three quarters found just once. V lost 8 bases to trimming and J lost 0 bases, with 11 bases between them. Germline assignment: CDR1 SQVTM and CDR2 ANQGSEA. The CDR3 loop spans 13 amino acids. The sequenced sample was PBMCs. The receptor's source is a man aged 55 to 69 with head and neck cancer. The chain couples TRBV29-1 to TRBJ2-1; a possible D gene is TRBD1 (6 bases). CDR3 coding DNA: TGCAGCCTCGGACAGAACTCCTACAATGAGCAGTTCTTC. This sequence encodes CSLGQNSYNEQFF.